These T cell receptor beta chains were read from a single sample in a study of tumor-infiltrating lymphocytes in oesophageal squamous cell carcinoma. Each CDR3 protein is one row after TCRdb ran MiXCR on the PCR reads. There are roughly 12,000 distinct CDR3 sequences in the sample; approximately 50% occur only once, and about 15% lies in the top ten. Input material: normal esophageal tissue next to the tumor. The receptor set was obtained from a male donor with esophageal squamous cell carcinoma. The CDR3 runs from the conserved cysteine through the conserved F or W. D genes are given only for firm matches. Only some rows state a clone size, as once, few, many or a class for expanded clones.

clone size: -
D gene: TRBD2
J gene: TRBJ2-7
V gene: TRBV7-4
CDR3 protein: CASANSGMTSGGSYEQYF
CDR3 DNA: TGTGCCAGCGCGAACTCGGGGATGACTAGCGGGGGTTCCTACGAGCAGTACTTC

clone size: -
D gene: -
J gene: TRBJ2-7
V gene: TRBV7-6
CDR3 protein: CASSPQTEAEQYF
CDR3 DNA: TGTGCCAGCAGCCCACAGACAGAGGCCGAGCAGTACTTC

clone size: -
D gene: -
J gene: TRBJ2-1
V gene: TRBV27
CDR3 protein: CASSLKGGYNEQFF
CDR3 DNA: TGTGCCAGCAGTTTAAAGGGAGGATACAATGAGCAGTTCTTC

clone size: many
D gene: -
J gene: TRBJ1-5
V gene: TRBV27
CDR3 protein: CASSHQGVGNQPQHF
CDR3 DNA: TGTGCCAGCAGCCATCAGGGAGTGGGCAATCAGCCCCAGCATTTT

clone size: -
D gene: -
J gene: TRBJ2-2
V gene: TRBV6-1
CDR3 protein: CASSVQGLSNTGELFF
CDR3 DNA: TGTGCCAGCAGTGTCCAGGGTTTGTCGAACACCGGGGAGCTGTTTTTT

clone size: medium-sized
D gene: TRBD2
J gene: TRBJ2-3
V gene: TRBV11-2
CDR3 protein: CASSSLVSPSGGAIAQYF
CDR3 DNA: TGTGCCAGCAGCTCCCTCGTCTCGCCTAGCGGGGGGGCGATCGCGCAGTATTTT

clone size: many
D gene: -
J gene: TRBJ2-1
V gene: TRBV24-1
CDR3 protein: CATSGTGSPLAFF
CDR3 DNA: TGTGCCACCAGTGGGACGGGCTCTCCCTTGGCGTTCTTC

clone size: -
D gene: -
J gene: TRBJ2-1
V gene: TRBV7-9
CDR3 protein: CASSLAGANYNEQFF
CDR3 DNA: TGTGCCAGCAGCTTAGCAGGGGCCAACTACAATGAGCAGTTCTTC

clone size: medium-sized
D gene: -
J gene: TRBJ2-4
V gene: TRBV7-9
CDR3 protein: CASSSLLPTLGQNIQYF
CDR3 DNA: TGTGCCAGCAGCTCCCTACTTCCGACCCTCGGTCAAAACATTCAGTACTTC

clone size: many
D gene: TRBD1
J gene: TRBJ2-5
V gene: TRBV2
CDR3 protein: CATGTGWETQYF
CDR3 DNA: TGTGCCACCGGGACAGGGTGGGAGACCCAGTACTTC

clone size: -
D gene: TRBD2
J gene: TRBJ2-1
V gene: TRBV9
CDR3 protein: CASSSRTSGVANEQFF
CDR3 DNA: TGTGCCAGCAGCTCCCGGACTAGCGGGGTAGCCAATGAGCAGTTCTTC

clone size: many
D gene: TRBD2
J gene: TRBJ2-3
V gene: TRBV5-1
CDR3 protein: CASSLALAGYTDTQYF
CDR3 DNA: TGCGCCAGCAGCTTGGCACTAGCGGGGTACACAGATACGCAGTATTTT

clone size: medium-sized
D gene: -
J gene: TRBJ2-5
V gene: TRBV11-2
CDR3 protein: CASSPTLGGETQYF
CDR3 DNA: TGTGCCAGCAGCCCGACGTTGGGCGGAGAGACCCAGTACTTC

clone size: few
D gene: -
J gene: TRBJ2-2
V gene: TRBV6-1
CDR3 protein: CATKKASTTGELFF
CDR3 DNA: TGTGCCACCAAAAAGGCCTCGACGACCGGGGAGCTGTTTTTT

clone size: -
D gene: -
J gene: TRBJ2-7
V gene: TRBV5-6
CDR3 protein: CASSLGGDSYEQYF
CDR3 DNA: TGTGCCAGCAGCTTAGGTGGGGACTCCTACGAGCAGTACTTC

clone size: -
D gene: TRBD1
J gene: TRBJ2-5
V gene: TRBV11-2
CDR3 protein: CASSQSGRGLFETQYF
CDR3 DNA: TGTGCCAGCAGCCAATCGGGCAGGGGGCTTTTCGAGACCCAGTACTTC

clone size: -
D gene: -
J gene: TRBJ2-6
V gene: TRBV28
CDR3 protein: CASKRGLSSGANVLTF
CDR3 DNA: TGTGCCAGCAAACGGGGGCTGAGCTCTGGGGCCAACGTCCTGACTTTC

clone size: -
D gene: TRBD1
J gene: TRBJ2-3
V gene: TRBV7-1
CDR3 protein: CASSTTDQGARTDTQYF
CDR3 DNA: TGTGCCAGCAGCACCACTGACCAGGGGGCCCGCACAGATACGCAGTATTTT

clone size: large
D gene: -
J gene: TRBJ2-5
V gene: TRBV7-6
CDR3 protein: CASSSPRGGGKTQYF
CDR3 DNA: TGTGCCAGCAGCTCACCGAGGGGGGGGGGGAAGACCCAGTACTTC

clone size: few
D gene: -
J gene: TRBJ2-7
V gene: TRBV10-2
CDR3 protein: CASSPIFADESYEQYF
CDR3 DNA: TGCGCCAGCAGTCCAATTTTTGCCGACGAGAGCTACGAGCAGTACTTC

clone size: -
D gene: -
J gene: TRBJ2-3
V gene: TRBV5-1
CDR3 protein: CASSRQSLSTDTQYF
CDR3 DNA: TGCGCCAGCAGCCGACAGAGCTTGAGCACAGATACGCAGTATTTT

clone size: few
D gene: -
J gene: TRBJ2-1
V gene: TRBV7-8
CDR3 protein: CASSLESASYNEQFF
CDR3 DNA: TGTGCCAGCAGCTTAGAGTCGGCTTCCTACAATGAGCAGTTCTTC

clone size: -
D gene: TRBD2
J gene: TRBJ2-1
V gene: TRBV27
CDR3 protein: CASSPILAGGGNEQFF
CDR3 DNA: TGTGCCAGCAGCCCCATCCTAGCGGGAGGCGGCAATGAGCAGTTCTTC

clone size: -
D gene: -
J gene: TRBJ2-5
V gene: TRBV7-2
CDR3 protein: CASSLLYNEQYF
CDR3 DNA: TGTGCCAGCAGCTTATTATACAATGAGCAGTACTTC

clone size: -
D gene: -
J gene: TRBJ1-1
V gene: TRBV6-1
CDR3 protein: CASSEPVNTEAFF
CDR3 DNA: TGTGCCAGCAGTGAACCAGTGAACACTGAAGCTTTCTTT

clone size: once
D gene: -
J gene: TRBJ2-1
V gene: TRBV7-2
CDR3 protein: CASRKGGSSYNEQFF
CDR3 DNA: TGTGCCAGCAGGAAAGGGGGAAGCTCCTACAATGAGCAGTTCTTC

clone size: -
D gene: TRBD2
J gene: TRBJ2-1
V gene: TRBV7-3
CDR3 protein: CASTPRGGSSYNEQFF
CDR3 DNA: TGTGCCAGCACCCCCCGGGGCGGGAGCTCCTACAATGAGCAGTTCTTC

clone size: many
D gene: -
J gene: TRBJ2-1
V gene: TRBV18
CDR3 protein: CASSPQGQYNEQFF
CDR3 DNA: TGTGCCAGCTCACCACAGGGGCAGTACAATGAGCAGTTCTTC

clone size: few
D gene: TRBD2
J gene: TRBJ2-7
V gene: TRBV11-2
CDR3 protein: CASSLYRLAGSSEAGEQYF
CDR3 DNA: TGTGCCAGCAGCTTATACCGACTAGCGGGCTCATCGGAAGCAGGGGAGCAGTACTTC

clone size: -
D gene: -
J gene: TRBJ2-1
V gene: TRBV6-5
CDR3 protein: CASKMAWEAGNEQFF
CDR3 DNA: TGTGCCAGCAAAATGGCGTGGGAGGCTGGCAATGAGCAGTTCTTC

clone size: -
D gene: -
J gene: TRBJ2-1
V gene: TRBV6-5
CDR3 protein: CASSRTPKREQFF
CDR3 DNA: TGTGCCAGCAGTCGGACCCCTAAGCGGGAGCAGTTCTTC

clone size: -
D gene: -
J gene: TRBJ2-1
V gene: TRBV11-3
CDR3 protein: CASSFDGSSYNEQFF
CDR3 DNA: TGTGCCAGCAGCTTCGACGGAAGCTCCTACAATGAGCAGTTCTTC

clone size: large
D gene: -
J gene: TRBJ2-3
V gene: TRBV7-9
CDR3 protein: CASSLDTNTDTQYF
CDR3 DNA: TGTGCCAGCAGCTTAGATACAAACACAGATACGCAGTATTTT

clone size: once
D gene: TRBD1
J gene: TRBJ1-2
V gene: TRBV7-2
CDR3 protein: CASSLDGTGVAYGYTF
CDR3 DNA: TGTGCCAGCAGCTTAGATGGGACAGGGGTGGCCTATGGCTACACCTTC

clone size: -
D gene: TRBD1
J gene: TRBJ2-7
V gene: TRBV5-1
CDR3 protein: CASSARDRTTGSYEQYF
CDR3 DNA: TGCGCCAGCAGCGCCCGGGACAGGACTACGGGCTCCTACGAGCAGTACTTC

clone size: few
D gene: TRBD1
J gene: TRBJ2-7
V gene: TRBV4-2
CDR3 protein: CASSQEVAGGSYEQYF
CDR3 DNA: TGTGCCAGCAGCCAAGAGGTCGCAGGGGGTTCCTACGAGCAGTACTTC

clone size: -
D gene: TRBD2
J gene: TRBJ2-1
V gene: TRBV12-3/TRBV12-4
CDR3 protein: CASSSLRGRDYNEQFF
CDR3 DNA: TGTGCCAGCAGTTCCCTGCGCGGGAGGGACTACAATGAGCAGTTCTTC

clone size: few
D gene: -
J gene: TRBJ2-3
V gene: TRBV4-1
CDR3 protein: CASSRIGDTQYF
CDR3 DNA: TGCGCCAGCAGCCGAATTGGGGATACGCAGTATTTT

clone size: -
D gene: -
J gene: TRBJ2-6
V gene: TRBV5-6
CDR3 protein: CASSSEFPGANVLTF
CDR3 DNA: TGTGCCAGCAGCTCCGAGTTCCCTGGGGCCAACGTCCTGACTTTC

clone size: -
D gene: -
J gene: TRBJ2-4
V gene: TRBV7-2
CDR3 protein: CASSLAGASDIQYF
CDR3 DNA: TGTGCCAGCAGCTTAGCCGGGGCTTCGGACATCCAGTACTTC

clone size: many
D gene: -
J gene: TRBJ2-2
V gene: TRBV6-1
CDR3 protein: CASSGGLNTGELFF
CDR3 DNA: TGTGCCAGCAGTGGGGGACTCAACACCGGGGAGCTGTTTTTT

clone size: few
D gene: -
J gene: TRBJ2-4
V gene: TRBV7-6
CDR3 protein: CASSPGLPLGIQYF
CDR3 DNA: TGTGCCAGCAGCCCGGGTTTGCCTTTGGGCATTCAGTACTTC

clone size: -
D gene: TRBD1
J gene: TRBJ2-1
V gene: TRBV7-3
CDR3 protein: CASSLPGTDQFF
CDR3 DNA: TGTGCCAGCAGCTTACCTGGGACAGATCAGTTCTTC

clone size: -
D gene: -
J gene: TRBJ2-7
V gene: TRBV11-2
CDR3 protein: CASRQGSSYNEQYF
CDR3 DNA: TGTGCCAGCCGGCAGGGGTCCTCCTACAATGAGCAGTACTTC

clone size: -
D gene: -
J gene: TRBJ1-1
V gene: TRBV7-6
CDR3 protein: CASSPPWGEAFF
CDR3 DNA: TGTGCCAGCAGCCCCCCCTGGGGTGAAGCTTTCTTT

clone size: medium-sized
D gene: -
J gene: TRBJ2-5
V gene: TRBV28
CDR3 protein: CASSSQDRPLQETQYF
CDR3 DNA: TGTGCCAGCAGTTCTCAAGACAGGCCACTCCAAGAGACCCAGTACTTC

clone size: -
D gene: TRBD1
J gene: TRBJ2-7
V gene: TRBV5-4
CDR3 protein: CASSYWSPGGNEQYF
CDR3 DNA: TGTGCCAGCAGCTACTGGTCGCCAGGGGGCAACGAGCAGTACTTC

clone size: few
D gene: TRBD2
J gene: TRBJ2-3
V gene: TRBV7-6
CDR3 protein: CASSSRLAGGVDEQYF
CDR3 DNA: TGTGCCAGCAGCTCGAGACTAGCGGGAGGCGTCGACGAGCAGTACTTT

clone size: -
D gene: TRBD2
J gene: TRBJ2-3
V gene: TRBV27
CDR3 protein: CASSSRLAGGTDTQYF
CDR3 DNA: TGTGCCAGCAGTTCCCGACTAGCGGGAGGCACAGATACGCAGTATTTT

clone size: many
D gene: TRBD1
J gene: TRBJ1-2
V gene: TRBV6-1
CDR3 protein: CASSRDRAGYTF
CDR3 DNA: TGTGCCAGCAGTCGGGACAGGGCTGGCTACACCTTC

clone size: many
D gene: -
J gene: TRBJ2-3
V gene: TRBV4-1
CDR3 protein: CASSQDVPDTQYF
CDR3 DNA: TGCGCCAGCAGCCAAGATGTCCCAGATACGCAGTATTTT

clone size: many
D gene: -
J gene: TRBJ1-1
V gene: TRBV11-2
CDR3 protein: CASSPRRNTEAFF
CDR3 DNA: TGTGCCAGCAGCCCCCGACGGAACACTGAAGCTTTCTTT

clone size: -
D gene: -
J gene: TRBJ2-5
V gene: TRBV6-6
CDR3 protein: CASSYRLALETQYF
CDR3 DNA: TGTGCCAGCAGTTACCGGTTGGCATTGGAGACCCAGTACTTC

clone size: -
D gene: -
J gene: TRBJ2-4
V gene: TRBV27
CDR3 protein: CASSRQGRLAKNIQYF
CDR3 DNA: TGTGCCAGCAGTAGGCAGGGGCGTCTAGCCAAAAACATTCAGTACTTC

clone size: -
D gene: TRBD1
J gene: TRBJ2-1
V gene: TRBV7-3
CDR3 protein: CASSSIIGQGGINEQFF
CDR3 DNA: TGTGCCAGCAGCTCAATTATCGGACAGGGGGGTATCAATGAGCAGTTCTTC

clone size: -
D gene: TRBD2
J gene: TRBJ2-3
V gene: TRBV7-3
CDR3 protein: CASSRSGIYTDTQYF
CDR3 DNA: TGTGCCAGCAGCCGTAGCGGGATCTATACAGATACGCAGTATTTT

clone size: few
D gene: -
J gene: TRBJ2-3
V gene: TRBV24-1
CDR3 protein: CATYDFSTDTQYF
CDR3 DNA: TGTGCCACCTACGACTTCTCCACAGATACGCAGTATTTT